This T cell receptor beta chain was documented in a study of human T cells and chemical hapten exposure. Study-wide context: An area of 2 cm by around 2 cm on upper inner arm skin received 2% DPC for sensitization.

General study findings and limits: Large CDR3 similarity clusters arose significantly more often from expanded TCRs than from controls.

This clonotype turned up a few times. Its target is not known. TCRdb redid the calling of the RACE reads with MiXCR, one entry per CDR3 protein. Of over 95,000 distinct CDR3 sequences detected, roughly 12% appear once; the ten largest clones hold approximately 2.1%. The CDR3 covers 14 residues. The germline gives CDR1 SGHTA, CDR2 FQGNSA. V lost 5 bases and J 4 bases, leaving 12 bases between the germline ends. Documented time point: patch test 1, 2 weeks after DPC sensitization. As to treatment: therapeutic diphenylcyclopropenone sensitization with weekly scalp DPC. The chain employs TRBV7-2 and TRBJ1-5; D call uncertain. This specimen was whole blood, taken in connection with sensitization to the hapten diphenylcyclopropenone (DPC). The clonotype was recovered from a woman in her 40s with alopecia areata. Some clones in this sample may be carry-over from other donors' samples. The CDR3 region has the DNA TGTGCCAGCAGCGGTTACAGTGGGAATCAGCCCCAGCATTTT. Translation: CASSGYSGNQPQHF.